This T cell receptor (beta chain) emerged from a study of T cell responses to AZD1222 COVID-19 vaccine. Trimming took off 3 bases at V and 3 bases at J, with 11 bases between the two ends. Germline values: CDR1 KGHSH, CDR2 LQKENI. This CDR3 has 14 amino acids. Overall study findings and caveats: Samples come after the peak T cell response, not at day 14. There were vaccine-associated CD4 TCRs across spike, dominant at 160-218 and 743-854. Reportedly, nearly half of unique spike TCRs recognized epitopes outside B.1.351/B.1.1.7 mutations. AZD1222 recipients seropositive at baseline numbered only 6 or 7.

A note on this clone: As yet, its antigen is unknown.

The protocol was immunoSEQ multiplex PCR, while the TCRdb copy is restricted to in-frame clones and leaves out a portion. The sample lists fewer than 130,000 clones, 90% to 95% occurring once. The clonotype originates from an adult in good health. The gene calls are TRBV18 and TRBJ1-2, with no clear D. The material was peripheral blood, obtained on day 0 of AZD1222 vaccination. The CDR3 bases are TGTGCCAGCTCACCGGCGGGGATTGACTATGGCTACACCTTC. Translating gives CASSPAGIDYGYTF. The full variable domain, rest sourced from reference TRBV18 and TRBJ1-2, is NAGVMQNPRHLVRRRGQEARLRCSPMKGHSHVYWYRQLPEEGLKFMVYLQKENIIDESGMPKERFSAEFPKEGPSILRIQQVVRGDSAAYFCASSPAGIDYGYTFGSGTRLTVV.